Below, one TCR beta chain is given with its context. Its target antigen remains unknown. Per-base qualities were not stored, and no clone one base away is much larger. The data stem from a study of T cells in localized non-small cell lung cancer (dated by TCRdb to between 2020 and 2021). Background for the entire study: Comparing tumors with uninvolved tumor-adjacent lungs, the study looked at the T cell repertoires of around 250 patients with early-stage NSCLC. The cohort was made up of approximately 250 treatment-naive NSCLC patients whose localized lung tumors had been resected. A mean age of around 66 years was recorded for the NSCLC patients, of whom more than 120 were male and 95 to 110 were female. Study-level results and caveats: Because the study design was exploratory, TCR variables were selected using unadjusted p-values without false-discovery rate correction. The highest T cell clonality was observed in uninvolved tumor-adjacent lung, where clonality exceeded that of tumor, suggesting that antigenic responses were more focused in uninvolved tumor-adjacent lung. Of the top 100 tumor clones, a median of approximately 60 were detected in paired uninvolved adjacent lung; some 28 were also among that lung's top 100. Longer overall survival was associated with higher T cell density in blood, whereas shorter survival was associated with higher clonality in adjacent lung. Because multi-region tumor sequencing was not done, intratumor heterogeneity could not be ruled out.

The immunoSEQ Assay was used to sequence TCR beta CDR3 regions from DNA. As for the original processing: To compute T cell density, TCR beta template counts were normalized to usable DNA, which was estimated by amplifying housekeeping genes. Richness was estimated using the preseqR package, with extrapolation to 400,000 templates for PBMC samples and to 120,000 templates for tissue samples. Clonality was defined as one minus Pielou's evenness. Differential abundance testing on productive amino-acid clonotypes, with a minimum total count of 5 and an alpha of 0.1, was used to identify tissue-enriched TCRs. Repertoire overlap between compartments was quantified with the Jaccard Index and Morisita Overlap Index. TCR beta CDR3s were clustered by GLIPH together with public tetramer-defined viral CDR3s, and at least three viral sequences plus V-gene enrichment were required for viral motifs. Drawn from immuneACCESS, this table holds only the in-frame rearrangements with V and J called that TCRdb kept. Clones are partly lost; checked studies trace under half to an unresolved V gene and leave the rest unexplained. Clone size and the V and J calls come from that table; the DNA yielded D and trimming. This sample has some 25,000 clones in its table, and approximately 90% of those were observed once. The ten largest account for approximately 9.4% of the sample.

V loses 4 bases, J loses 3 bases, and the germline ends lie 16 bases apart. CDR1 and CDR2 are drawn from the germline V gene: SGHVS, FQNEAQ. The CDR3, from cysteine to phenylalanine, totals 16 residues. Here the CDR3 DNA is all that survives: 48 bases in frame from base 1. At diagnosis, tumor, uninvolved tumor-adjacent lung and peripheral blood were collected and then preserved as a mix of FFPE and fresh-frozen material. For TCR repertoire profiling, blood samples were analyzed in the form of peripheral blood mononuclear cells. The V and J segments used are TRBV7-8 and TRBJ2-1; the D gene is perhaps TRBD1 or TRBD2, as each covers 5 bases. The sample here was peripheral blood mononuclear cells, taken before any cancer treatment. The receptor's source is a woman aged 35-75 years with stage III lung adenocarcinoma. In nucleotide form, the sequence is TGTGCCAGCAGCTCGGGACCCTTGAGACTCTACAATGAGCAGTTCTTC. Translated, it reads CASSSGPLRLYNEQFF.